A single sample is the source of the 4 T cell receptor beta chains below, sequenced in a study of CD8+CD57+ T cells in acquired aplastic anemia. Before being chosen for sequencing, patients had shown CD8+CD57+ cell expansion by flow cytometry. Both TCR beta VDJ combination and CDR3 sequence profiling were carried out. Genomic DNA was the template for this profiling. TCRdb reprocessed the reads via MiXCR and lists one record per CDR3 protein. This sample has about 98,000 distinct CDR3 sequences; roughly two thirds occur once, and the top ten carry roughly 60%. The specimen was sorted CD4+, CD8+, or CD8+CD57+ T cells (not recorded which) from PBMCs. These receptors were obtained from a human donor with aplastic anemia.

The chain combines TRBV5-4 with TRBJ2-5; D is unresolved. The CDR3 has 14 residues. Germline CDR1 and CDR2: SGHNT and YYREEE (reference sequence). The V gene lost 0 bases and the J gene lost 5 bases, with 11 bases spanning the gap. The CDR3 DNA reads as TGTGCCAGCAGCTTGGACGGCCTAGGGGAGACCCAGTACTTC. This sequence encodes CASSLDGLGETQYF. Full variable domain (missing parts from reference TRBV5-4 and TRBJ2-5): ETGVTQSPTHLIKTRGQQVTLRCSSQSGHNTVSWYQQALGQGPQFIFQYYREEENGRGNFPPRFSGLQFPNYSSELNVNALELDDSALYLCASSLDGLGETQYFGPGTRLLVL.

The table lists this clonotype with a few counts. V is TRBV10-3 and J is TRBJ2-1, with unresolved D. Germline V gene sequence: CDR1 ENHRY, CDR2 SYGVKD. This CDR3 comprises 14 residues. V gave up 0 bases and J gave up 7 bases, with 10 bases separating them. The CDR3 sequence: CAISESSLVNEQFF. Here the CDR3 DNA reads TGTGCCATCAGTGAGTCGTCGCTAGTGAATGAGCAGTTCTTC.

The chain couples TRBV4-2 to TRBJ1-2; 7 nucleotides line up with TRBD1. Germline CDR1 reads LGHNA; CDR2 reads YNFKEQ. There are 14 residues in the CDR3. J lost 8 bases, V lost 1 base, and 7 bases had no gene match. This chain's CDR3 is CASSQGNRGEGYTF. CDR3 in DNA: TGTGCCAGCAGCCAAGGAAACAGGGGAGAGGGCTACACCTTC.

The chain uses TRBV2 and TRBJ1-1; possible D gene TRBD1, 6 bases. The V end lost 4 bases, the J end lost 6 bases, and 9 bases lay between the germline ends. Germline V lookup: CDR1 SNHLY, CDR2 FYNNEI. CDR3 length: 12 amino acids. CDR3 loop: CASSGRTAEAFF. The CDR3 coding sequence is TGTGCCAGCAGTGGAAGGACAGCTGAAGCTTTCTTT.